Following are 26 T cell receptor beta chains from one sample sequenced in a study of T cells in Graves' hyperthyroidism and ophthalmopathy. Authors of the study amplified TCR beta CDR3 regions from RNA transcripts. TCR CDR3 underwent first-round RT-PCR with the HTBI primer set. TCRdb processed the multiplex PCR reads anew with MiXCR; each CDR3 protein has one entry. The sample has 530,000 or so distinct CDR3 sequences, roughly 15% seen once. Sequenced material: blood. The receptors stem from a woman aged 18-29 years with Graves' ophthalmopathy.

V usage is TRBV6-2 or TRBV6-3 and J usage is TRBJ2-7; unclear D gene. CDR1 and CDR2 from the germline V gene are MNHEY and SVGEGT. The CDR3 has 17 residues. V was cut by 0 bases and J by 3 bases, with 18 bases left in between. CDR3 protein: CASSYSSLAAVHYEQYF. CDR3 nucleotide sequence: TGTGCCAGCAGTTACTCGAGTTTGGCGGCCGTCCACTACGAGCAGTACTTC.

This rearrangement joins TRBV9 to TRBJ1-1, with D uncertain. From germline, CDR1 is SGDLS and CDR2 YYNGEE. The V end was cut by 4 bases, the J end by 6 bases, with 19 bases between. CDR3 length: 15 amino acids. The CDR3 nucleotides read TGTGCCAGCAGCCCCCACCCAAGGGAAACTTCTGAAGCTTTCTTT. This translates into CASSPHPRETSEAFF.

This clonotype was detected ten times or more. The chain combines TRBV28 with TRBJ1-3; D gene unclear. Germline V CDR1 and CDR2: MDHEN, SYDVKM. This CDR3 spans 17 amino acids. Deletions cut 4 bases from V and 5 bases from J, with 21 bases between. The CDR3 reads CASSSHSGSSSRNTIYF. The DNA of the CDR3 is TGTGCCAGCAGTTCCCACTCCGGGTCCTCAAGTCGAAACACCATATATTTT.

The chain links TRBV10-3 to TRBJ2-5; D not certain. CDR1 and CDR2 from the germline V gene are ENHRY and SYGVKD. The CDR3 has 14 amino acids. The germline V and J ends were trimmed by 3 bases and 9 bases, with 17 bases remaining between them. The CDR3 region is CAISDRSVKWAQYF. In DNA, the CDR3 is TGTGCCATCAGTGACAGGTCCGTCAAGTGGGCCCAGTACTTC.

This rearrangement joins TRBV5-5 to TRBJ2-2; D uncertain. CDR1 and CDR2 (germline): SGHKS, YYEKEE (reference sequence). This CDR3 is 14 amino acids long. Deletions cut 4 bases from V and 3 bases from J, with 10 bases between. CDR3 DNA: TGTGCCAGCAGCGAAAGATGGGACACCGGGGAGCTGTTTTTT. This encodes CASSERWDTGELFF.

The chain is built from TRBV20-1 and TRBJ2-5; tentative D call: TRBD2 (5 bases). This CDR3 contains 12 residues. Germline V gives CDR1 DFQATT, CDR2 SNEGSKA (reference sequence). V was pared by 4 bases and J by 5 bases, with 11 bases between. The CDR3 sequence: CSAKGGGETQYF. CDR3 bases: TGCAGTGCTAAAGGCGGAGGCGAGACCCAGTACTTC.

The rearrangement joins TRBV4-3 to TRBJ2-1; 9 bases align to TRBD2. Losses at the gene ends were 4 bases for V and 0 bases for J; bases not matched to a gene: 4. The CDR3 sequence is 16 residues long. The germline V gene encodes CDR1 LGHNA and CDR2 YSLEER. CDR3 sequence: CASSPGGGGSYNEQFF. CDR3 bases: TGCGCCAGCAGCCCCGGCGGGGGGGGCTCCTACAATGAGCAGTTCTTC.

The sample holds many counts of this clonotype. The gene calls are TRBV12-3 or TRBV12-4 and TRBJ2-7, with D unclear. V was shortened by 5 bases and J by 3 bases, with 5 bases between the two germline ends. The CDR3 runs 11 residues. DNA for the CDR3: TGTGCCAGCAGTACCAACTACGAGCAGTACTTC. This sequence encodes CASSTNYEQYF.

This clonotype has ten or more counts. This sequence joins TRBV6-1 and TRBJ1-5, with D possibly being TRBD1 (6 bases). V lost 6 bases, J lost 4 bases, and 22 bases lay in between. The CDR3 is 17 residues long. CDR1 MNHNS and CDR2 SASEGT come from the germline V gene. The CDR3 protein is CASSKGLQGGVNQPQHF. The CDR3 bases are TGTGCCAGCAGCAAGGGCCTACAGGGCGGAGTAAATCAGCCCCAGCATTTT.

This clonotype was detected ten times or more. This chain uses TRBV6-1 with TRBJ2-7; D gene unclear. This CDR3 is built from 11 residues. The germline V and J ends were trimmed by 4 bases and 8 bases, with 9 bases remaining between them. Germline V CDR1 and CDR2: MNHNS, SASEGT. CDR3 protein: CASSVFWQQYF. The DNA of the CDR3 is TGTGCCAGCAGTGTATTCTGGCAGCAGTACTTC.

The V gene is TRBV3-1, the J gene TRBJ1-1; the D gene is possibly TRBD1 (5 bases). Looked up from germline, CDR1 is LGHDT and CDR2 is YNNKEL (reference sequence). V shed 4 bases and J shed 4 bases, with 16 bases lying between them. CDR3 size: 15 residues. CDR3 nucleotides: TGTGCCAGCAGCCCCATTCTGGGGGGGAGCACTGAAGCTTTCTTT. Protein sequence: CASSPILGGSTEAFF.

This clonotype was seen many times. The rearrangement uses TRBV5-1 and TRBJ2-1, with 9 nucleotides matching TRBD1. The CDR3 runs to 16 residues. Germline CDR1 reads SGHRS; CDR2 reads YFSETQ. The ends lost 1 base at V and 4 bases at J; junction bases unmatched: 6. This CDR3 reads CASSLNVGQGYNEQFF. The CDR3 DNA is TGCGCCAGCAGCTTGAACGTCGGACAGGGGTACAATGAGCAGTTCTTC.

Many counts were recorded for this clonotype. The J gene is TRBJ2-2, the V gene TRBV5-1; perhaps TRBD2 as D (6 bases). V was cut by 3 bases and J by 3 bases, with 9 bases left in between. This CDR3 is built from 14 residues. Germline-derived CDR1 and CDR2 are SGHRS and YFSETQ. Here the CDR3 DNA reads TGCGCCAGCAGCTGGGCGGGGCACACCGGGGAGCTGTTTTTT. Translated: CASSWAGHTGELFF.

For this clonotype: This could be a read error, since a much larger clone is one nucleotide away. The rearrangement uses TRBV12-3 or TRBV12-4 and TRBJ2-1, with 8 bases aligning to TRBD2. The length of the CDR3 is 18 residues. The CDR3 bases are TGTACCAGCACAACACTGAGCCGAGGACTAGCTTTTTCCAATGAGCAGTTCTTC. This codes for CTSTTLSRGLAFSNEQFF.

This clonotype was seen a handful of times. This chain links TRBV12-3 or TRBV12-4 with TRBJ1-6; 9 positions agree with TRBD1. CDR3 length: 14 amino acids. V dropped 3 bases and J dropped 8; count of bases not matched to a gene: 2. The CDR3, as DNA: TGTGCCAGCAGTTTGGGACAGGGAGATTCACCCCTCCACTTT. This codes for CASSLGQGDSPLHF.

This clonotype was seen ten or more times. J is TRBJ2-7 and V is TRBV6-2 or TRBV6-3; 9 bases fit TRBD2. The CDR3 runs to 15 residues. Per germline, CDR1 MNHEY and CDR2 SVGEGT. V trimming: 0 bases; J trimming: 5 bases; junction bases outside the gene matches: 5. The CDR3 loop reads CASSYSAGGRHEQYF. CDR3 nucleotide sequence: TGTGCCAGCAGTTACTCCGCGGGAGGGCGCCACGAGCAGTACTTC.

The V gene is TRBV6-5, the J gene TRBJ1-4; TRBD1 is a possible D gene (6 bases). Deletions cut 4 bases from V and 2 bases from J, with 11 bases between. The CDR3 runs to 15 residues. The V gene's germline CDR1 is MNHEY and CDR2 SVGAGI. The CDR3 bases are TGTGCCAGCAGTTCGGGGGGGCGGACTAATGAAAAACTGTTTTTT. Translated: CASSSGGRTNEKLFF.

This clonotype was recorded a few times. The CDR3 DNA follows: TGCGCCAGCAGCTTGGTGGGGGGGATCGCTAATGAAAAACTGTTTTTT. Residues: CASSLVGGIANEKLFF. The genes are TRBV5-1 and TRBJ1-4, with D maybe TRBD1 (5 bases). Germline V gene lookup returns CDR1 SGHRS and CDR2 YFSETQ. CDR3 size: 16 residues. Trimming pared 0 bases from V and 3 bases from J, leaving 12 bases between.

This clonotype was found many times. The rearrangement uses TRBV11-2 and TRBJ1-1; 8 bases align to TRBD1. CDR1 is SGHAT and CDR2 is FQNNGV in the germline V gene. This CDR3 spans 14 amino acids. V lost 6 bases, J lost 3 bases, and 6 bases stayed unmatched. CDR3 DNA: TGTGCCAGCAGTACAGGGGGTCGGGACACTGAAGCTTTCTTT. It yields the protein CASSTGGRDTEAFF.

This clonotype was detected ten times or more. V usage is TRBV7-2 and J usage is TRBJ1-2; D gene unclear. CDR3 size: 15 residues. Trimming cost V 2 bases and J 2 bases, with 12 bases left between them. The germline gives CDR1 SGHTA, CDR2 FQGNSA. CDR3 DNA: TGTGCCAGCAGCTTATCCAACGGATTAAACTATGGCTACACCTTC. Its protein is CASSLSNGLNYGYTF.

The table lists this clonotype with a few counts. The rearrangement joins TRBV6-1 to TRBJ1-5; D not resolved. Germline loops: CDR1 MNHNS, CDR2 SASEGT. The CDR3 consists of 15 residues. V shed 6 bases and J shed 1 base, with 13 bases lying between them. CDR3 loop: CASRPSVISNQPQHF. In DNA form, the CDR3 reads TGTGCCAGCAGACCCTCGGTGATAAGCAATCAGCCCCAGCATTTT.

V usage is TRBV6-1 and J usage is TRBJ1-5, with TRBD1 identical over 7 bases. This CDR3 region has 15 residues. J lost 9 bases, V lost 2 bases, and 10 bases had no gene match. Germline CDR1 MNHNS, CDR2 SASEGT. The CDR3 nucleotides read TGTGCCAGCAGTGAAATTGGGACAGTAGCCCGGCCCCAGCATTTT. It encodes CASSEIGTVARPQHF.

This clonotype was recorded a few times. This chain joins TRBV28 and TRBJ1-2; 10 bases align to TRBD1. CDR3 length equals 17 residues. Trimming took 7 bases from V and 2 from J; bases not matched to a gene: 13. Germline V gene data show CDR1 as MDHEN and CDR2 as SYDVKM. CDR3 sequence: CASKTGGAMSANYGYTF. CDR3 nucleotide sequence: TGTGCCAGCAAGACAGGGGGCGCAATGTCGGCAAACTATGGCTACACCTTC.

The chain combines TRBV5-1 with TRBJ2-2; D not resolved. Germline CDR1 and CDR2: SGHRS and YFSETQ. The CDR3 totals 16 residues. V was cut by 6 bases and J by 5 bases, with 20 bases left in between. The CDR3 DNA follows: TGCGCCAGCACCAGTGATGGTAGGGCTGGAACCGGGGAGCTGTTTTTT. Translating it yields CASTSDGRAGTGELFF.

Note on this clonotype: This may arise from a read error, as a much more abundant clone is one base away. This sequence joins TRBV6-1 and TRBJ2-4; D may be TRBD2 (5 bases). In germline, CDR1 is MNHNS, CDR2 SASEGT. This CDR3 region has 17 residues. DNA for the CDR3: TGTGTCAGCAGTGAAGCGGCCGGGGTTTCGGTCAAAAACATTCAGTACTTC. Its protein product is CVSSEAAGVSVKNIQYF.

This clonotype was counted a few times. The rearrangement uses TRBV12-3 or TRBV12-4 and TRBJ1-3; the match to TRBD1 covers 10 bases. The CDR3 extends over 14 amino acids. With V trimmed by 7 bases and J by 6 bases, 6 bases remained unmatched. The CDR3 DNA sequence: TGTGCCAGCAATAAAGGACAGGGGGTAAACACCATATATTTT. Its translation: CASNKGQGVNTIYF.